The 18 T cell receptor beta chains below were found in one sample sequenced in a study of OX40 agonist ivuxolimab in advanced cancers. Measured with immunoSEQ multiplex PCR; TCRdb has only the in-frame clones, and not every one. The data show about 70,000 clones, roughly 90% seen once. Material: CD4+ or CD8+ T cells sorted from blood, obtained in a trial of the OX40 agonist ivuxolimab. The receptors here all came from an adult with an advanced solid tumor such as melanoma, head and neck, liver or kidney cancer.

The rearrangement links TRBV6-5 to TRBJ2-5, with 8 bases that match TRBD1. The CDR3 covers 14 residues. The V segment lost 7 bases and the J segment 1 base; nucleotides outside the gene matches: 5. Germline CDR1 reads MNHEY; CDR2 reads SVGAGI. CDR3 in amino acids: CASKTQGAQETQYF. CDR3 sequence (DNA): TGTGCCAGCAAAACCCAGGGGGCCCAAGAGACCCAGTACTTC.

This clone turned up a few times. For the CDR3, the DNA is TGTGCCAGCAGCTCTAACAGGGACACTGAAGCTTTCTTT. Translation: CASSSNRDTEAFF. The V call is TRBV11-2, the J call TRBJ1-1; perhaps TRBD1 as D (6 bases). V was clipped by 4 bases and J by 3 bases, with 9 bases between them. The length of the CDR3 is 13 residues. Germline lookup yields CDR1 SGHAT and CDR2 FQNNGV.

For the CDR3, the DNA is TGCGCCAGCAGCTTGAGGGGACAGGGGTCTTCACCCCTCCACTTT. Translating gives CASSLRGQGSSPLHF. The chain links TRBV5-1 to TRBJ1-6; 10 bases are shared with TRBD1. Germline V gene data show CDR1 as SGHRS and CDR2 as YFSETQ. The CDR3 totals 15 residues. The V and J ends lost 1 base and 9 bases, in that order; junction bases with no gene match: 4.

The V and J genes are TRBV6-5 and TRBJ1-5, with a tentative D call TRBD1 (6 bases). With 8 bases removed from V and 7 bases from J, the gap between germline ends came to 21 bases. The germline V gene encodes CDR1 MNHEY and CDR2 SVGAGI. This CDR3 has 15 residues. The CDR3 reads CASSPGQILGQPQHF. The CDR3, as DNA: TGTGCCAGCTCACCGGGACAAATTCTAGGGCAGCCCCAGCATTTT.

This chain links TRBV7-9 with TRBJ2-7; TRBD1 aligns across 11 bases. With 1 base clipped from V and 5 bases from J, the junction kept 4 bases outside the gene matches. The CDR3 loop spans 15 amino acids. Germline values: CDR1 SEHNR, CDR2 FQNEAQ (reference sequence). Here the CDR3 reads CASSLGRTGGNEQYF. The CDR3 bases are TGTGCCAGCAGCTTAGGCCGGACAGGGGGCAACGAGCAGTACTTC. Based on the CDR3 plus reference TRBV7-9 and TRBJ2-7, the full variable domain is DTGVSQNPRHKITKRGQNVTFRCDPISEHNRLYWYRQTLGQGPEFLTYFQNEAQLEKSRLLSDRFSAERPKGSFSTLEIQRTEQGDSAMYLCASSLGRTGGNEQYFGPGTRLTVT.

The V and J genes are TRBV7-3 and TRBJ2-1; 7 bases line up with TRBD1. Germline loops: CDR1 SGHTA, CDR2 FQGTGA. J was trimmed by 4 bases and V by 5 bases; bases with no gene match: 8. This CDR3 is 15 amino acids long. CDR3 in DNA: TGTGCCAGCAGCGCAGGACAGGCAATTTACAATGAGCAGTTCTTC. Translating gives CASSAGQAIYNEQFF.

The chain recombines TRBV5-1 with TRBJ2-3; 14 bases line up with TRBD2. This CDR3 is 19 amino acids long. The V segment lost 4 bases and the J segment 0 bases; nucleotides outside the gene matches: 10. Germline assignment: CDR1 SGHRS and CDR2 YFSETQ. DNA for the CDR3: TGCGCCAGCAGCCAAGGACTAGCGGGGGGAATGACTAGCACAGATACGCAGTATTTT. This codes for CASSQGLAGGMTSTDTQYF. Based on the CDR3 plus reference TRBV5-1 and TRBJ2-3, the full variable domain is KAGVTQTPRYLIKTRGQQVTLSCSPISGHRSVSWYQQTPGQGLQFLFEYFSETQRNKGNFPGRFSGRQFSNSRSEMNVSTLELGDSALYLCASSQGLAGGMTSTDTQYFGPGTRLTVL.

The genes are TRBV6-1 and TRBJ1-2; 8 bases fit TRBD1. In germline, CDR1 is MNHNS, CDR2 SASEGT. The junction had 13 bases not matched to a gene; V was cut back by 7 bases and J by 6 bases. This CDR3 has 15 amino acids. The CDR3 spells CASTIFGQGYDGYTF. As DNA, the CDR3 is TGTGCCAGCACCATTTTCGGACAGGGATATGATGGCTACACCTTC.

This chain uses TRBV7-2 with TRBJ2-3; 9 nucleotides align to TRBD1. Losses at the gene ends were 5 bases for V and 2 bases for J; bases not matched to a gene: 8. Germline assignment: CDR1 SGHTA and CDR2 FQGNSA. The CDR3 sequence is 16 residues long. The CDR3 here is CASSRRRDRDTDTQYF. In DNA form, the CDR3 reads TGTGCCAGCAGCCGACGCCGGGACAGGGACACAGATACGCAGTATTTT.

The chain has TRBV4-1 and TRBJ1-1, with 7 bases that match TRBD1. V lost 0 bases and J lost 9; bases outside the gene matches: 4. This CDR3 region has 13 residues. Germline CDR1 MGHRA, CDR2 YSYEKL. In nucleotides, the CDR3 is TGCGCCAGCAGCCAAGATGTGGACAGGAAAGCTTTCTTT. Translated: CASSQDVDRKAFF.

The DNA of the CDR3 is TGTGCCAGCAGCACCCGACAGGGATCGGGTGAAGCTTTCTTT. Residues: CASSTRQGSGEAFF. The chain has TRBV5-4 and TRBJ1-1, with TRBD1 identical over 7 bases. The trim removed 4 bases at V and 7 bases at J, leaving 10 bases unmatched. There are 14 residues in the CDR3. Germline CDR1 is SGHNT and CDR2 is YYREEE (reference sequence).

This rearrangement joins TRBV18 to TRBJ1-1; D might be TRBD1 (6 bases). This CDR3 is 13 amino acids long. Germline-derived CDR1 and CDR2 are KGHSH and LQKENI. Trimming removed 5 bases at V and 2 bases at J, with 9 bases between. As DNA, the CDR3 is TGTGCCAGCTCATCGGACAGTAACACTGAAGCTTTCTTT. As protein: CASSSDSNTEAFF.

This sequence joins TRBV7-9 and TRBJ2-1, with D possibly TRBD1 on 6 matching bases. V lost 5 bases to trimming and J lost 5 bases, with 19 bases between them. The CDR3 sequence is 16 residues long. Germline V lookup: CDR1 SEHNR, CDR2 FQNEAQ (reference sequence). This CDR3 reads CASSPEGGPRHNEQFF. The CDR3 nucleotides are TGTGCCAGCAGCCCCGAAGGGGGACCCCGACACAATGAGCAGTTCTTC.

This clone qualifies as large (0.1 to 1%). The chain is built from TRBV7-2 and TRBJ2-3, with TRBD2 identical over 9 bases. CDR3 length: 17 residues. J gave up 2 bases and V 1 base, and 7 bases lay outside the gene matches. The V gene's germline CDR1 is SGHTA and CDR2 FQGNSA. The DNA for the CDR3 is TGTGCCAGCAGCTTAGTGGCGGGGGGGCCTGACACAGATACGCAGTATTTT. As protein: CASSLVAGGPDTDTQYF.

This chain links TRBV7-6 with TRBJ2-3; the D gene could be TRBD1 or TRBD2 (7 bases each). The CDR3 consists of 16 residues. Trimming left V 5 bases short and J 2 bases short, with 17 bases between. Germline V gene lookup returns CDR1 SGHVS and CDR2 FNYEAQ. The DNA of the CDR3 is TGTGCCAGCAGCCCCAGGGGGGGGGCGAACACAGATACGCAGTATTTT. It translates to CASSPRGGANTDTQYF.

The V and J genes are TRBV10-1 and TRBJ2-2; 8 bases align to TRBD1. CDR1 WNHNN and CDR2 SYGVQD come from the germline V gene (reference sequence). The CDR3 extends over 17 amino acids. J was trimmed by 1 base and V by 1 base; bases with no gene match: 5. Here the CDR3 DNA reads TGCGCCAGCAGTGAGTGCGGACAGGGATTGAACACCGGGGAGCTGTTTTTT. It encodes CASSECGQGLNTGELFF.

The chain has TRBV7-2 and TRBJ2-7; TRBD2 is a possible D gene (6 bases). This CDR3 region has 14 residues. The germline gives CDR1 SGHTA, CDR2 FQGNSA. V was cut by 7 bases and J by 1 base, with 14 bases left in between. The CDR3 region is CASNPGGPSYEQYF. CDR3 nucleotide sequence: TGTGCCAGCAACCCCGGGGGACCGTCCTACGAGCAGTACTTC.

This clone appeared a single time. The chain couples TRBV15 to TRBJ1-4, with TRBD1 as a possible D gene (6 bases). Trimming cost V 5 bases and J 8 bases, with 18 bases left between them. CDR3 length equals 15 residues. In germline, CDR1 is LNHNV, CDR2 YYDKDF (reference sequence). CDR3 region: CATSFRRGSGEKLFF. CDR3 coding DNA: TGTGCCACCAGCTTCCGAAGGGGGTCAGGGGAAAAACTGTTTTTT. The full variable domain, rest sourced from reference TRBV15 and TRBJ1-4, is DAMVIQNPRYQVTQFGKPVTLSCSQTLNHNVMYWYQQKSSQAPKLLFHYYDKDFNNEADTPDNFQSRRPNTSFCFLDIRSPGLGDTAMYLCATSFRRGSGEKLFFGSGTQLSVL.